Listed below are T cell receptor beta chains from one sample, sequenced in a study of brain T cells in children with intractable seizures. Profiled with immunoSEQ multiplex PCR; TCRdb holds only in-frame clones, not every one. The data contain about 350,000 clones, about 94% of them seen just once; the ten biggest clones take up 5% to 7%. Material: peripheral blood, obtained roughly 5 months after surgery. These TCRs come from a boy under two years old with tuberous sclerosis and intractable seizures. Each CDR3 is given with its conserved first and last residue. Fields, in order: V gene, clone size, J gene, D gene, CDR3 DNA, CDR3 protein. The D gene is left open where the match is weak. Expanded clones get a size class; other rows say once, few or many, or leave the size out.

V: TRBV7-9; size: NA; J: TRBJ1-2; D: TRBD1; DNA: TGTGCCAGCAGCCGATACTCTGACAGGGGGCACAATGGCTACACCTTC; CDR3: CASSRYSDRGHNGYTF
V: TRBV7-9; size: NA; J: TRBJ2-1; D: TRBD1; DNA: TGTGCCAGCAGCCAACAGGGGGCCTCCTACAATGAGCAGTTCTTC; CDR3: CASSQQGASYNEQFF
V: TRBV7-9; size: NA; J: TRBJ1-3; D: NA; DNA: TGTGCCAGCAGCTTAGCGAGGGGGATCGGAAACACCATATATTTT; CDR3: CASSLARGIGNTIYF
V: TRBV27; size: NA; J: TRBJ2-7; D: NA; DNA: TGTGCCAGCAGCCTTGGGGTCCCTGGGCCGTACGAGCAGTACTTC; CDR3: CASSLGVPGPYEQYF
V: TRBV28; size: NA; J: TRBJ2-1; D: NA; DNA: TGTGCCAGCAGGTCGGCGAAAAGCTCCTACAATGAGCAGTTCTTC; CDR3: CASRSAKSSYNEQFF
V: TRBV29-1; size: NA; J: TRBJ2-5; D: NA; DNA: TGCAGCGTTGAAGGCCTAGATGAAGAGACCCAGTACTTC; CDR3: CSVEGLDEETQYF
V: TRBV9; size: NA; J: TRBJ1-6; D: TRBD1; DNA: TGTGCCAGCAGCGTAGGAGGACAGGGCTCCTATAATTCACCCCTCCACTTT; CDR3: CASSVGGQGSYNSPLHF
V: TRBV23-1; size: NA; J: TRBJ1-3; D: NA; DNA: TGCGCCAGCAGTCCGAATCGTAGCATATTAACTGGAAACACCATATATTTT; CDR3: CASSPNRSILTGNTIYF
V: TRBV9; size: NA; J: TRBJ2-6; D: NA; DNA: TGTGCCAGCAGCGTAGAGGAGGGGGTGGGACAGCCTCGCTCTGGGGCCAACGTCCTGACTTTC; CDR3: CASSVEEGVGQPRSGANVLTF
V: TRBV6-5; size: NA; J: TRBJ2-7; D: NA; DNA: TGTGCCATGAGTCGGGACTGGACCTACGAGCAGTACTTC; CDR3: CAMSRDWTYEQYF
V: TRBV5-4; size: NA; J: TRBJ1-1; D: NA; DNA: TGTGCCAGCAGCTCGCACCCTCCGAACACTGAAGCTTTCTTT; CDR3: CASSSHPPNTEAFF
V: TRBV16; size: NA; J: TRBJ2-6; D: NA; DNA: TGTGCCAGCAGCCAATCCGCCTCTGGGGCCAACGTCCTGACTTTC; CDR3: CASSQSASGANVLTF
V: TRBV9; size: NA; J: TRBJ2-1; D: NA; DNA: TGTGCCAGCAGCGTAGGGGATGAGCAGTTCTTC; CDR3: CASSVGDEQFF
V: TRBV2; size: once; J: TRBJ1-6; D: NA; DNA: TGTGCCAGCAGCCGTGCATTGGAGGGCCTAAATAATTCACCCCTCCACTTT; CDR3: CASSRALEGLNNSPLHF
V: TRBV30; size: once; J: TRBJ2-7; D: TRBD2; DNA: TGTGCCTGGAGTGGTCTAGCGGTTGGCTACGAGCAGTACTTC; CDR3: CAWSGLAVGYEQYF
V: TRBV19; size: NA; J: TRBJ1-2; D: TRBD1; DNA: TGTGCCAGTAGTTCCCAGACAGGGGGGGGTGGCGGCTACACCTTC; CDR3: CASSSQTGGGGGYTF
V: TRBV20-1; size: NA; J: TRBJ1-5; D: NA; DNA: TGCAGTGCTAGTCGGGCCTACAATCAGCCCCAGCATTTT; CDR3: CSASRAYNQPQHF
V: TRBV30; size: NA; J: TRBJ1-1; D: NA; DNA: TGTGCCTGGTCTACAGGGCGAACTGAAGCTTTCTTT; CDR3: CAWSTGRTEAFF
V: TRBV11-3; size: once; J: TRBJ1-1; D: NA; DNA: TGTGCCAGCAGCGGAAGAGGGGGGACGAACGTAAACACTGAAGCTTTCTTT; CDR3: CASSGRGGTNVNTEAFF
V: TRBV3-1/TRBV3-2; size: NA; J: TRBJ1-2; D: NA; DNA: TGTGCCAGCAGCCAAGATCTTAACAGCGGCGGCTACACCTTC; CDR3: CASSQDLNSGGYTF
V: TRBV6-6; size: NA; J: TRBJ1-3; D: TRBD1; DNA: TGTGCCAGCAGTCCCTCTCCGGGACAGAGAAGAAACACCATATATTTT; CDR3: CASSPSPGQRRNTIYF
V: TRBV4-1; size: once; J: TRBJ2-1; D: TRBD2; DNA: TGCGCCAGCAGCCTTTTCGGGGGGGGGTCCTACAATGAGCAGTTCTTC; CDR3: CASSLFGGGSYNEQFF
V: TRBV29-1; size: few; J: TRBJ1-1; D: TRBD1; DNA: TGCAGCGTTGAAGAAGGGACAGGAAACACTGAAGCTTTCTTT; CDR3: CSVEEGTGNTEAFF
V: TRBV27; size: NA; J: TRBJ2-7; D: TRBD2; DNA: TGTGCCAGCAGTTTATCAGCCCCTAGCGGGATACCCTACGAGCAGTACTTC; CDR3: CASSLSAPSGIPYEQYF
V: TRBV6-5; size: NA; J: TRBJ2-7; D: NA; DNA: TGTGCCAGCAGTTACTCGAGTGACAGGCCCCCCTACGAGCAGTACTTC; CDR3: CASSYSSDRPPYEQYF
V: TRBV10-2; size: NA; J: TRBJ2-7; D: TRBD2; DNA: TGCGCCAGCTTTGGGGTAGCGGGAGGTCCCGAGCAGTACTTC; CDR3: CASFGVAGGPEQYF
V: TRBV10-2; size: once; J: TRBJ1-1; D: NA; DNA: TGCGCCAGTCAATGGGGCAACACTGAAGCTTTCTTT; CDR3: CASQWGNTEAFF
V: TRBV30; size: NA; J: TRBJ2-3; D: NA; DNA: TGTGCCTGGAGTGTAGGTAGCGCGAACACAGATACGCAGTATTTT; CDR3: CAWSVGSANTDTQYF
V: TRBV20-1; size: NA; J: TRBJ1-1; D: NA; DNA: TGCAGTACAAGTGGGGGGCCTTTGAACACTGAAGCTTTCTTT; CDR3: CSTSGGPLNTEAFF
V: TRBV20-1; size: NA; J: TRBJ2-4; D: NA; DNA: TGCAGTGCTAGTACCGGGAGACTAGCCAAAAACATTCAGTACTTC; CDR3: CSASTGRLAKNIQYF
V: TRBV5-5; size: NA; J: TRBJ1-1; D: TRBD1; DNA: TGTGCCAGCAGCTTGGTAGGGGGCTTCGGAACTGAAGCTTTCTTT; CDR3: CASSLVGGFGTEAFF
V: TRBV30; size: NA; J: TRBJ1-3; D: NA; DNA: TGTGCCTGGAGTTTAGAGGGACACTCTGGAAACACCATATATTTT; CDR3: CAWSLEGHSGNTIYF
V: TRBV7-9; size: NA; J: TRBJ1-3; D: NA; DNA: TGTGCCAGCAGCTCGGGGGGTTCTGGAAACACCATATATTTT; CDR3: CASSSGGSGNTIYF
V: TRBV9; size: NA; J: TRBJ2-2; D: NA; DNA: TGTGCCAGCAGCGTCCCCGGCGAGCCGAACACCGGGGAGCTGTTTTTT; CDR3: CASSVPGEPNTGELFF
V: TRBV10-3; size: NA; J: TRBJ2-7; D: NA; DNA: TGTGCCATCAGCCCCCGGAGCGGAGCGTCCTACGAGCAGTACTTC; CDR3: CAISPRSGASYEQYF
V: TRBV4-1; size: NA; J: TRBJ2-7; D: NA; DNA: TGCGCCAGCAGCCAACCACACAGGGACGAGCAGTACTTC; CDR3: CASSQPHRDEQYF
V: TRBV9; size: NA; J: TRBJ2-1; D: TRBD2; DNA: TGTGCCAGCAGCGTGACTAGCGGGAACTATGAGCAGTTCTTC; CDR3: CASSVTSGNYEQFF
V: TRBV24-1; size: NA; J: TRBJ2-3; D: NA; DNA: TGTGCCACCAGTGGGGGGGAAGTAGATACGCAGTATTTT; CDR3: CATSGGEVDTQYF
V: TRBV7-9; size: NA; J: TRBJ1-2; D: NA; DNA: TGTGCCAGCAGCCCCGTGTTGATGACTGGCTACACCTTC; CDR3: CASSPVLMTGYTF
V: TRBV19; size: NA; J: TRBJ2-1; D: TRBD2; DNA: TGTGCCAGTAGTATTATGGCGGGAGTTTCTGAGCAGTTCTTC; CDR3: CASSIMAGVSEQFF
V: TRBV5-5; size: NA; J: TRBJ1-2; D: NA; DNA: TGTGCCAGCAGCTTACTGACCAAACAGAGCCCCTATGGCTACACCTTC; CDR3: CASSLLTKQSPYGYTF
V: TRBV7-9; size: NA; J: TRBJ1-1; D: NA; DNA: TGTGCCAGCAGCTTAGTCACAGACTACACTGAAGCTTTCTTT; CDR3: CASSLVTDYTEAFF
V: TRBV5-1; size: NA; J: TRBJ2-3; D: NA; DNA: TGCGCCAGCAGCTTGGCGACTAGTTCGGATACGCAGTATTTT; CDR3: CASSLATSSDTQYF